The next 8 T cell receptor beta chains were all read from a single sample in a study of beta chain features in type 1 diabetes. The antigens these receptors bind are not known. Study-wide results and caveats: Among patients with Type 1 diabetes, TCRB CDR3s were moderately but significantly shorter in every one of the four CD4+ subsets.

Of the isolated RNA, all was reverse transcribed, and so the sequenced material was expressed TCRB transcripts. Some clones are missing from TCRdb's copy, which holds only in-frame ones; the method was immunoSEQ multiplex PCR. This table has 500,000 to 850,000 clones, around an eighth appearing once. The sample comprised naive CD4+ T cells from blood. The receptors were gathered from a young man with type 1 diabetes.

The rearrangement uses TRBV30 and TRBJ1-2, with 7 bases lining up with TRBD1. The J segment lost 8 bases and the V segment lost 4 bases, leaving 10 bases of the junction unmatched. Germline CDR1 is GTSNPN and CDR2 is SVGIG (reference sequence). The CDR3 has 13 amino acids. CDR3: CAWTTTGIGGYTF. In nucleotides, the CDR3 is TGTGCCTGGACCACGACAGGGATTGGAGGCTACACCTTC.

This clone was seen a few times. The chain uses TRBV27 and TRBJ1-1; no firm D call. Trimming left V 4 bases short and J 5 bases short, with 14 bases between. From germline, CDR1 is MNHEY and CDR2 SMNVEV (reference sequence). The CDR3 has 14 residues. CDR3 nucleotides: TGTGCCAGCAGTTACAGACCCGTTCAAACTGAAGCTTTCTTT. It translates to CASSYRPVQTEAFF.

This clone was observed a handful of times. The chain recombines TRBV30 with TRBJ2-5; D not certain. Trimming took off 4 bases at V and 0 bases at J, with 15 bases between the two ends. The CDR3 length is 15 residues. Germline CDR1 is GTSNPN and CDR2 is SVGIG (reference sequence). CDR3 DNA sequence: TGTGCCTGGACTAAACTCTACCAGTACCAAGAGACCCAGTACTTC. Protein: CAWTKLYQYQETQYF. Supplemented by reference TRBV30 and TRBJ2-5, the full variable domain reads SQTIHQWPATLVQPVGSPLSLECTVEGTSNPNLYWYRQAAGRGLQLLFYSVGIGQISSEVPQNLSASRPQDRQFILSSKKLLLSDSGFYLCAWTKLYQYQETQYFGPGTRLLVL.

The CDR3 bases are TGTGCCAGCACCCTAATGCCTGGAGGCTACGAGCAGTACTTC. The encoded protein is CASTLMPGGYEQYF. This chain connects TRBV2 to TRBJ2-7; possibly TRBD2 for D (5 bases). Germline loops: CDR1 SNHLY, CDR2 FYNNEI. The CDR3 loop spans 14 amino acids. Trimming pared 7 bases from V and 3 bases from J, leaving 16 bases between.

The chain employs TRBV18 and TRBJ1-1; 10 nucleotides agree with TRBD1. The ends lost 2 bases at V and 1 base at J; junction bases unmatched: 1. CDR1 and CDR2 (germline): KGHSH, LQKENI. This CDR3 is built from 15 residues. CDR3 sequence reads: CASSPRQGANTEAFF. CDR3 nucleotides: TGTGCCAGCTCACCAAGACAGGGGGCGAACACTGAAGCTTTCTTT.

CDR3 protein: CASSPAEDGYTF. CDR3 DNA sequence: TGTGCCAGCAGCCCCGCAGAGGATGGCTACACCTTC. The genes are TRBV7-9 and TRBJ1-2; no reliable D call. CDR3 length: 12 residues. Trimming removed 5 bases at V and 6 bases at J, with 10 bases between. The germline gives CDR1 SEHNR, CDR2 FQNEAQ (reference sequence).

The chain joins TRBV30 to TRBJ2-1; D unclear. Germline V gene sequence: CDR1 GTSNPN, CDR2 SVGIG (reference sequence). The CDR3 extends over 10 amino acids. V dropped 4 bases and J dropped 12 bases, with 10 bases sitting between them. In nucleotides, the CDR3 is TGTGCCTGGAACCCGGGCCCGCAGTTCTTC. It is translated as CAWNPGPQFF.

This clone was picked up a small number of times. The gene calls are TRBV4-2 and TRBJ2-1, with 9 bases matching TRBD2. The V and J ends lost 3 bases and 8 bases, in that order; junction bases with no gene match: 8. The CDR3 runs to 15 residues. Germline V gene sequence: CDR1 LGHNA, CDR2 YNFKEQ. The CDR3 DNA is TGTGCCAGCAGCCAGGGGCGGGGGGGCCAGGATGAGCAGTTCTTC. Amino acids: CASSQGRGGQDEQFF.